The 30 T cell receptor beta chains below were found in one sample sequenced in a study of cytomegalovirus exposure and HLA in healthy donors. Produced via immunoSEQ multiplex PCR; TCRdb's table is partial and in-frame only. This repertoire shows 250,000 to 350,000 clones, about nine tenths found once; its top ten account for approximately 1%. The sample taken for sequencing was PBMCs. These receptors originate from a woman aged 25-40 years in good health and CMV-seropositive.

V is TRBV15 and J is TRBJ1-1, with D tentatively TRBD1 (6 bases). The CDR3 has 16 amino acids. V shed 0 bases and J shed 0 bases, with 11 bases lying between them. The germline V gene has CDR1 LNHNV and CDR2 YYDKDF (reference sequence). The CDR3 DNA follows: TGTGCCACCAGCAGAGACGGCTGGGGGCTGAACACTGAAGCTTTCTTT. Its protein is CATSRDGWGLNTEAFF.

Comment on this clone: Germline and junction disagree at one end, which may indicate a read error. The rearrangement joins TRBV5-1 to TRBJ1-1; no clear D gene. Germline V lookup: CDR1 SGHRS, CDR2 YFSETQ. This CDR3 is 15 amino acids long. The CDR3 DNA sequence: TGCGCCAGCAACTTGGCCCCCCAGAGTAACACTGAAGCTTTCTTT. Protein sequence: CASNLAPQSNTEAFF. The full variable domain, its missing parts supplied by reference TRBV5-1 and TRBJ1-1, is KAGVTQTPRYLIKTRGQQVTLSCSPISGHRSVSWYQQTPGQGLQFLFEYFSETQRNKGNFPGRFSGRQFSNSRSEMNVSTLELGDSALYLCASNLAPQSNTEAFFGQGTRLTVV.

V usage is TRBV18 and J usage is TRBJ1-4, with D tentatively TRBD1 (5 bases). CDR3 length: 14 residues. CDR1 is KGHSH and CDR2 is LQKENI in the germline V gene. Trimming removed 2 bases at V and 5 bases at J, with 9 bases between. This chain's CDR3 is CASSPGHLNEKLFF. The CDR3 DNA sequence: TGTGCCAGCTCACCAGGACACCTAAATGAAAAACTGTTTTTT.

J is TRBJ1-5 and V is TRBV7-2, with D possibly matching TRBD1 (6 bases). The CDR3 length is 14 residues. Trimming pared 3 bases from V and 2 bases from J, leaving 8 bases between. Germline assignment: CDR1 SGHTA and CDR2 FQGNSA. The CDR3 loop reads CASSFRGGNQPQHF. The CDR3 DNA is TGTGCCAGCAGCTTCAGGGGTGGCAATCAGCCCCAGCATTTT.

The chain has TRBV6-5 and TRBJ2-4; TRBD2 aligns across 7 bases. Germline CDR1 MNHEY, CDR2 SVGAGI. This CDR3 is built from 14 residues. J lost 8 bases, V lost 6 bases, and 10 bases had no gene match. The chain's CDR3 is CASSPGTAGDIQYF. CDR3 in DNA: TGTGCCAGCAGCCCCGGGACTGCGGGGGACATTCAGTACTTC.

The rearrangement uses TRBV9 and TRBJ2-7; 8 bases match TRBD2. J was trimmed by 6 bases and V by 3 bases; bases with no gene match: 8. In germline, CDR1 is SGDLS, CDR2 YYNGEE. The CDR3 is 14 residues long. The CDR3 nucleotides read TGTGCCAGCAGCGCCCGGGGGGGGTTTGGCGAGCAGTACTTC. It codes for CASSARGGFGEQYF. The whole variable domain, remainder taken from reference TRBV9 and TRBJ2-7, is DSGVTQTPKHLITATGQRVTLRCSPRSGDLSVYWYQQSLDQGLQFLIQYYNGEERAKGNILERFSAQQFPDLHSELNLSSLELGDSALYFCASSARGGFGEQYFGPGTRLTVT.

About this clone: Other DNA sequences from this sample encode an identical CDR3 as well. The chain joins TRBV5-6 to TRBJ2-7; no reliable D call. The V gene's germline CDR1 is SGHDT and CDR2 YYEEEE. Trimming stripped 4 bases from V and 2 bases from J, with 10 bases between. CDR3 length: 13 amino acids. In DNA form, the CDR3 reads TGTGCCAGCAGCCTGGGATCCGCCTACGAGCAGTACTTC. This gives the protein CASSLGSAYEQYF.

The chain uses TRBV4-3 and TRBJ2-7, with 7 bases fitting TRBD2. V lost 4 bases, J lost 4 bases, and 4 bases stayed unmatched. This CDR3 is built from 13 residues. The germline V gene has CDR1 LGHNA and CDR2 YSLEER. The CDR3 reads CASSLRAGYEQYF. Written as DNA, the CDR3 is TGCGCCAGCAGCCTAAGAGCGGGGTACGAGCAGTACTTC.

The CDR3 nucleotides are TGTGCCAGCAGGCAGGGGGTAGCCGAAGCTTTCTTT. It specifies CASRQGVAEAFF. The chain carries TRBV6-5 and TRBJ1-1; 7 positions match TRBD1. Trimming took 6 bases from V and 8 from J; bases not matched to a gene: 6. CDR3 length: 12 residues. CDR1 and CDR2 from the germline V gene are MNHEY and SVGAGI.

This rearrangement joins TRBV4-2 to TRBJ2-1, with D perhaps matching TRBD2 (5 bases). Germline values: CDR1 LGHNA, CDR2 YNFKEQ. This CDR3 has 16 amino acids. V was clipped by 0 bases and J by 2 bases, with 11 bases between them. DNA for the CDR3: TGTGCCAGCAGCCAAGAAGATCAAGCGGCCTACAATGAGCAGTTCTTC. Translating gives CASSQEDQAAYNEQFF.

The chain is built from TRBV28 and TRBJ1-4; perhaps TRBD1 as D (5 bases). The germline CDR1 and CDR2 sequences are MDHEN and SYDVKM. Trimming left V 4 bases short and J 13 bases short, with 22 bases between. The CDR3 is made up of 15 amino acids. The CDR3 loop reads CASSSQDRKGNALFF. CDR3 nucleotides: TGTGCCAGCAGTTCCCAAGACAGAAAGGGGAATGCACTGTTTTTT. The full variable domain, with the rest looked up from reference TRBV28 and TRBJ1-4, is DVKVTQSSRYLVKRTGEKVFLECVQDMDHENMFWYRQDPGLGLRLIYFSYDVKMKEKGDIPEGYSVSREKKERFSLILESASTNQTSMYLCASSSQDRKGNALFFGSGTQLSVL.

This clone appeared a few times. The J gene is TRBJ1-1, the V gene TRBV10-2; tentatively, D is TRBD1 (5 bases). V was pared by 7 bases and J by 5 bases, with 20 bases between. Germline lookup yields CDR1 WSHSY and CDR2 SAAADI. The CDR3 contains 15 residues. As DNA, the CDR3 is TGCGCCAGCAACCGAGTGCCAGGGTTAGAAACTGAAGCTTTCTTT. The encoded protein is CASNRVPGLETEAFF.

The chain couples TRBV15 to TRBJ2-1; 11 nucleotides line up with TRBD2. Germline CDR1 is LNHNV and CDR2 is YYDKDF (reference sequence). The CDR3 has 15 amino acids. V lost 3 bases, J lost 6 bases, and 4 bases stayed unmatched. The DNA for the CDR3 is TGTGCCACCAGCAGTTATAGCGGGAGGGGCAATGAGCAGTTCTTC. Protein sequence: CATSSYSGRGNEQFF.

This clone appeared a single time. The J gene is TRBJ1-5, the V gene TRBV19, with 7 positions matching TRBD1. The CDR3 runs to 14 residues. Germline CDR1 LNHDA, CDR2 SQIVND (reference sequence). The V gene end was trimmed by 4 bases and the J gene end by 4 bases; junction bases not matched to a gene: 4. The DNA for the CDR3 is TGTGCCAGTAGTACACGACAGGGTAATCAGCCCCAGCATTTT. Protein product: CASSTRQGNQPQHF.

The rearrangement joins TRBV19 to TRBJ1-2; no reliable D call. Per the germline V gene, CDR1 is LNHDA and CDR2 is SQIVND (reference sequence). V was trimmed by 3 bases and J by 8 bases, leaving 13 bases between them. This CDR3 comprises 13 residues. The CDR3 is CASSIGQLAGYTF. Here the CDR3 DNA reads TGTGCCAGTAGTATCGGCCAGCTGGCGGGCTACACCTTC.

The genes are TRBV18 and TRBJ1-4; D gene unclear. CDR1 KGHSH and CDR2 LQKENI come from the germline V gene. CDR3 length: 13 residues. Trimming took off 2 bases at V and 4 bases at J, with 5 bases between the two ends. In DNA, the CDR3 is TGTGCCAGCTCACCATCTATTAATGAAAAACTGTTTTTT. Its protein product is CASSPSINEKLFF.

The rearrangement links TRBV2 to TRBJ1-1, with 8 bases lining up with TRBD1. This CDR3 comprises 13 residues. The trim removed 7 bases at V and 0 bases at J, leaving 1 base unmatched. Germline-derived CDR1 and CDR2 are SNHLY and FYNNEI. The CDR3 protein is CASMTGVNTEAFF. CDR3 DNA: TGTGCCAGCATGACAGGGGTGAACACTGAAGCTTTCTTT.

The chain links TRBV7-9 to TRBJ2-7, with a weak D call TRBD1 (5 bases). The V gene's germline CDR1 is SEHNR and CDR2 FQNEAQ (reference sequence). Trimming removed 8 bases at V and 4 bases at J, with 12 bases between. This CDR3 contains 12 residues. CDR3 residues: CASEKQVYEQYF. CDR3 DNA: TGTGCCAGCGAAAAACAGGTATACGAGCAGTACTTC.

This chain connects TRBV18 to TRBJ2-1; weak D call: TRBD2 (5 bases). The CDR3 is made up of 16 amino acids. CDR1 is KGHSH, CDR2 LQKENI, per germline. Trimming removed 7 bases from V and 5 bases from J, with 21 bases in between. This chain's CDR3 is CASFGLRGFVDNEQFF. CDR3 in DNA: TGTGCCAGCTTCGGGCTGCGAGGGTTCGTAGACAATGAGCAGTTCTTC.

The chain has TRBV6-1 and TRBJ1-5; TRBD1 matches 9 bases. Germline V gene sequence: CDR1 MNHNS, CDR2 SASEGT. CDR3 length equals 14 residues. V shed 5 bases and J 7 bases; nucleotides not matched to a gene: 6. CDR3 amino acids: CASSPGTGQQPQHF. CDR3 sequence (DNA): TGTGCCAGCAGTCCCGGGACAGGGCAGCAGCCCCAGCATTTT.

The gene calls are TRBV5-4 and TRBJ1-1, with 7 bases identical to TRBD1. V shed 5 bases and J 1 base; nucleotides not matched to a gene: 5. The CDR3 spans 14 residues. Germline lookup yields CDR1 SGHNT and CDR2 YYREEE (reference sequence). The CDR3, as DNA: TGTGCCAGCAGTCCCGGGACAGCGAACACTGAAGCTTTCTTT. Protein: CASSPGTANTEAFF.

V usage is TRBV1 and J usage is TRBJ2-2; the D call in the table, TRBD2, was not verified against the DNA. TRBV1 is assigned pseudogene status. The CDR3 covers 20 residues. The CDR3: CTSSQDRGTSGNLNTGELFF. In DNA, the CDR3 is TGCACCAGCAGCCAAGATCGCGGGACTAGCGGGAATTTGAACACCGGGGAGCTGTTTTTT.

The rearrangement uses TRBV19 and TRBJ2-7, with D possibly being TRBD2 (5 bases). The CDR3 runs to 12 residues. Trimming took off 11 bases at V and 4 bases at J, with 15 bases between the two ends. From germline, CDR1 is LNHDA and CDR2 SQIVND (reference sequence). The CDR3 region has the DNA TGTGCCTCCGGACCTTCGGGATACGAGCAGTACTTC. Its translation: CASGPSGYEQYF. Full variable domain (rest looked up from reference TRBV19 and TRBJ2-7): DGGITQSPKYLFRKEGQNVTLSCEQNLNHDAMYWYRQDPGQGLRLIYYSQIVNDFQKGDIAEGYSVSREKKESFPLTVTSAQKNPTAFYLCASGPSGYEQYFGPGTRLTVT.

The rearrangement links TRBV13 to TRBJ2-1, with D unclear. CDR3 size: 16 residues. The germline CDR1 and CDR2 sequences are PRHDT and FYEKMQ (reference sequence). The V gene lost 3 bases and the J gene lost 5 bases, with 17 bases spanning the gap. In nucleotides, the CDR3 is TGTGCCAGCAGCTTGGGCCCCGAGGCGGATGACAATGAGCAGTTCTTC. Its protein is CASSLGPEADDNEQFF.

J is TRBJ1-4 and V is TRBV28, with D perhaps matching TRBD1 (5 bases). The germline gives CDR1 MDHEN, CDR2 SYDVKM. The CDR3 contains 13 residues. V gave up 5 bases and J gave up 7 bases, with 11 bases separating them. The CDR3 is CASSIQGSEKLFF. The CDR3 coding sequence is TGTGCCAGCAGTATCCAGGGAAGTGAAAAACTGTTTTTT.

The count of this clone is one. The rearrangement uses TRBV13 and TRBJ1-1; TRBD1 agrees at 9 bases. The CDR3 has 17 residues. Germline V gives CDR1 PRHDT, CDR2 FYEKMQ (reference sequence). V gave up 4 bases and J gave up 2 bases; unmatched junction bases: 11. In DNA form, the CDR3 reads TGTGCCAGCAGCTCCCCCGGGACAGGGAGACTTAACACTGAAGCTTTCTTT. This encodes CASSSPGTGRLNTEAFF.

V usage is TRBV18 and J usage is TRBJ2-7, with 7 bases aligning to TRBD1. From germline, CDR1 is KGHSH and CDR2 LQKENI. V shed 3 bases and J 7 bases; nucleotides not matched to a gene: 6. CDR3 length equals 13 residues. CDR3 coding DNA: TGTGCCAGCTCACCTGGACAGGCTGAAGAGCAGTACTTC. It specifies CASSPGQAEEQYF.

This chain links TRBV7-2 with TRBJ2-1; 9 bases fit TRBD2. CDR1 is SGHTA, CDR2 FQGNSA, per germline. The V gene end was trimmed by 5 bases and the J gene end by 7 bases; junction bases not matched to a gene: 6. The CDR3 consists of 14 residues. The DNA of the CDR3 is TGTGCCAGCAGCCTACTTACTAGCGGGAATGAGCAGTTCTTC. Amino acid sequence: CASSLLTSGNEQFF.

V gene TRBV4-1 combines with J gene TRBJ2-2, with a possible D match to TRBD2 (6 bases). The CDR3 sequence is 15 residues long. V was pared by 5 bases and J by 3 bases, with 13 bases between. Germline V gene data show CDR1 as MGHRA and CDR2 as YSYEKL. Here the CDR3 DNA reads TGCGCCAGCAGCGTTCCCGGGACTTACACCGGGGAGCTGTTTTTT. Translated, it gives CASSVPGTYTGELFF.

CDR3 amino acids: CASSPAPGATNEKLFF. In DNA, the CDR3 is TGTGCCAGCTCACCCGCCCCCGGAGCAACTAATGAAAAACTGTTTTTT. The chain employs TRBV18 and TRBJ1-4; D unclear. The germline V gene encodes CDR1 KGHSH and CDR2 LQKENI. The CDR3 totals 16 residues. V was shortened by 3 bases and J by 0 bases, with 11 bases between the two germline ends.